This paragraph covers one TCR beta chain sequence. This receptor's antigen is unknown. At one end, the junction sequence differs from germline, possibly due to a read error. TCRbeta CDR3 regions were amplified from genomic DNA by means of the immunoSEQ Assay, a bias-controlled multiplex PCR. Processing in the source paper ran as follows. Nucleated cell counts per sample were estimated from amplification of reference gene primers within the assay. Sequence reads were collapsed and filtered to measure the absolute abundance of every unique TCRbeta CDR3 rearrangement. For each sample, productive Simpson clonality was calculated as the square root of Simpson's diversity index across productive rearrangements. Drawn from immuneACCESS, this table holds only the in-frame rearrangements with V and J called that TCRdb kept. Clones are partly lost; checked studies trace under half to an unresolved V gene and leave the rest unexplained. The V and J calls and clone size come from that table; D and trimming were worked out from the DNA. The sample has 250,000 or so clones on record, approximately 89% of them singletons. Jointly, the top ten make up roughly 3% of the sample.

These data originate in a study of blood T cell repertoires in COVID-19 (TCRdb year 2020). In terms of the full investigation: Collaborator samples came from the United States, Italy and Spain and covered acute and convalescent phases of COVID-19. The material from the prospective study consisted of cDNA or gDNA derived from T cells, B-cell-depleted T cells, or PBMCs. The samples were drawn from the first 160 participants of the ongoing ImmuneRACE study and from some 1,300 subjects provided by 6 global collaborators. HLA class I and class II types, where available, came from metadata supplied by the sample provider rather than from assay-based typing. The dataset comprised deeply sampled blood TCRbeta repertoires from subjects exposed to, actively infected with, or recovered from COVID-19. A freely available public database, intended as a resource for researchers studying the immune response to SARS-CoV-2, is where the repertoires were released. A de-identified subject ID, COVID-19 status, age in years and sex were almost always included in the sample metadata. Here is what the overall study found, with its caveats: How much clinical and demographic metadata was included differed by source and by participant, and the metadata was provided uncurated.

From cysteine to phenylalanine, the CDR3 is 14 amino acids long. The read is trimmed to its CDR3 DNA, 42 bases read in frame from base 1. In the germline V gene, CDR1 corresponds to SGHRS and CDR2 to YFSETQ. Participants in the prospective study were aged about 18 to 95 years, lived in under 30 United States geographic areas, and enrolled through a virtual design. In the prospective study, participants were assigned to cohorts based on the clinical history participants reported in a screening survey and a study questionnaire. Exposed participants were defined as having been in contact with someone with a PCR-confirmed or clinician-diagnosed COVID-19 case within 2 weeks of study entry. Each participant in the prospective study had whole blood, serum and a nasopharyngeal or oropharyngeal swab collected by mobile phlebotomists. Participants in the prospective study had the option to provide additional blood draws and questionnaires over a roughly 2-month period. Before DNA extraction, prospective study blood samples were shipped either frozen or at room temperature.

This sequence was found in a woman aged 40 to 49 who had been exposed to COVID-19. This chain is built from TRBV5-1 and TRBJ1-1; TRBD1 is possibly the D segment (5 matching bases). Sequenced sample: PBMCs or T cells enriched from blood (not recorded which). The nucleotide sequence reads as follows: TGTGCCAGCAGCCACCAGGGTCAGGGCACTGAAGCTTTCTTT. It encodes CASSHQGQGTEAFF.